These 3 T cell receptor beta chains came from one sample sequenced in a study of shared clonotypes between healthy human individuals. Libraries were prepared by immunoSEQ multiplex PCR; TCRdb keeps only in-frame clonotypes and omits some of them. The sample consists of about 480,000 clones, more than 65% of them appearing once. Source material: PBMCs. The receptors derive from a woman aged 40 to 50 in good health. Some clones in this sample may be carry-over from other donors' samples.

The V gene is TRBV11-2, the J gene TRBJ1-1; 8 bases agree with TRBD1. This CDR3 region has 14 residues. Germline CDR1 SGHAT, CDR2 FQNNGV. J was trimmed by 5 bases and V by 4 bases; bases with no gene match: 6. CDR3 region: CASSSQGARTEAFF. The CDR3 bases are TGTGCCAGCAGCTCTCAGGGGGCGCGAACTGAAGCTTTCTTT.

This chain connects TRBV30 to TRBJ2-1; D perhaps matches TRBD1 (6 bases). The V gene lost 2 bases and the J gene lost 5 bases, with 10 bases spanning the gap. This CDR3 has 13 residues. CDR1 and CDR2 (germline): GTSNPN, SVGIG (reference sequence). The CDR3 is CAWSRTAHNEQFF. Written as DNA, the CDR3 is TGTGCCTGGAGTCGGACAGCCCACAATGAGCAGTTCTTC. The complete variable domain, with remaining parts taken from reference TRBV30 and TRBJ2-1, reads SQTIHQWPATLVQPVGSPLSLECTVEGTSNPNLYWYRQAAGRGLQLLFYSVGIGQISSEVPQNLSASRPQDRQFILSSKKLLLSDSGFYLCAWSRTAHNEQFFGPGTRLTVL.

This chain connects TRBV7-9 to TRBJ2-1; no reliable D call. The germline CDR1 and CDR2 sequences are SEHNR and FQNEAQ (reference sequence). Between the trimmed V and J ends, which lost 9 bases and 8 bases, there was a span of 14 bases. The CDR3 totals 12 residues. In DNA, the CDR3 is TGTGCCAGTCCCGGGTCTTTGGATGAGCAGTTCTTC. This gives the protein CASPGSLDEQFF.